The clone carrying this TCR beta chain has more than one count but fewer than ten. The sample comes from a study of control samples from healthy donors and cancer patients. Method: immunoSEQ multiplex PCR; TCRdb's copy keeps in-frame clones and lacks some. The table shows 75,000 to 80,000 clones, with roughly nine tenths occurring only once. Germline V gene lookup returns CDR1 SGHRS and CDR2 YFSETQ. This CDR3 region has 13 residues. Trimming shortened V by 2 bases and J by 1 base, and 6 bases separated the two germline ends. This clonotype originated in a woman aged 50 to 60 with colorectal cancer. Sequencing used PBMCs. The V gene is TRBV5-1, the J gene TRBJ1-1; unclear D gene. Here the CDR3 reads CASSFTANTEAFF. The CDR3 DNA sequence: TGCGCCAGCAGCTTCACAGCGAACACTGAAGCTTTCTTT.